This T cell receptor (beta chain) was profiled in a study of cytomegalovirus exposure and HLA in healthy donors. The study ran its PCR with 60 Vbeta and 13 Jbeta primers. Profiled with immunoSEQ multiplex PCR; TCRdb holds only in-frame clones, not every one. Its table lists approximately 170,000 clones. As regards this clone: Antigen specificity is unknown.

Study findings and constraints: With DRB1 most and HLA-C fewest, TCR association rates differed between HLA loci in a later analysis. Presence/absence comparisons presumed near-even sequencing depth among donors. The study designated roughly 150 TCR beta chains cytomegalovirus-associated.

Germline lookup yields CDR1 SGHDT and CDR2 YYEEEE. The CDR3 has 12 residues. Trimming stripped 0 bases from V and 4 bases from J, with 4 bases between. V is TRBV5-6 and J is TRBJ1-2, with D hard to call. What was sequenced was PBMCs. This clonotype originated in a woman younger than 30 in good health and CMV-seropositive. The CDR3 loop reads CASSLAIYGYTF. The CDR3 nucleotides are TGTGCCAGCAGCTTGGCCATCTATGGCTACACCTTC.